This TCR beta chain came from a study of identical twins. TCRdb re-called the 5' RACE reads with MiXCR, one entry per CDR3 protein. The data contain just under 550,000 distinct CDR3 sequences, around 15% of them seen just once; the ten biggest clones take up 0.44%. The sample was also linked to a second study, of yellow fever vaccine responses in identical twins.

This sequence originates from a woman in her late teens or twenties in good health. Source material: CD4+ T cells sorted from blood.

The CDR3 region has the DNA TGTGCCAGCAGCCCGGTGGGGGCTAACTATGGCTACACCTTC. Its translation is CASSPVGANYGYTF. V is TRBV5-6 and J is TRBJ1-2; tentative D call: TRBD1 (5 bases). Trimming left V 4 bases short and J 0 bases short, with 10 bases between. This CDR3 is built from 14 residues. Germline-derived CDR1 and CDR2 are SGHDT and YYEEEE. The whole variable domain, filled in from reference TRBV5-6 and TRBJ1-2, reads DAGVTQSPTHLIKTRGQQVTLRCSPKSGHDTVSWYQQALGQGPQFIFQYYEEEERQRGNFPDRFSGHQFPNYSSELNVNALLLGDSALYLCASSPVGANYGYTFGSGTRLTVV.